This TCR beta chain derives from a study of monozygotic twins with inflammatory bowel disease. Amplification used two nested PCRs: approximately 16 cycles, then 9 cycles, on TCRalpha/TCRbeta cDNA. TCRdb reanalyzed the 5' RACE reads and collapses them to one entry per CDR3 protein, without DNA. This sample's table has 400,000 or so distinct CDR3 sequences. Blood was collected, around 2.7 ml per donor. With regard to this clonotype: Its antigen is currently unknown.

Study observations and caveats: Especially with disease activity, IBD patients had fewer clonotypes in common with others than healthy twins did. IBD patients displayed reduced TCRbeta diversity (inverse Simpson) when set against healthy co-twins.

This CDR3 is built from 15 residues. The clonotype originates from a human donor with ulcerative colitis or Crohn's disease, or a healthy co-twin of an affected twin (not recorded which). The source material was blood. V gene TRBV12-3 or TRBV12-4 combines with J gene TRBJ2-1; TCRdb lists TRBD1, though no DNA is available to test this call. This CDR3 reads CASRLTGSIYNEQFF.